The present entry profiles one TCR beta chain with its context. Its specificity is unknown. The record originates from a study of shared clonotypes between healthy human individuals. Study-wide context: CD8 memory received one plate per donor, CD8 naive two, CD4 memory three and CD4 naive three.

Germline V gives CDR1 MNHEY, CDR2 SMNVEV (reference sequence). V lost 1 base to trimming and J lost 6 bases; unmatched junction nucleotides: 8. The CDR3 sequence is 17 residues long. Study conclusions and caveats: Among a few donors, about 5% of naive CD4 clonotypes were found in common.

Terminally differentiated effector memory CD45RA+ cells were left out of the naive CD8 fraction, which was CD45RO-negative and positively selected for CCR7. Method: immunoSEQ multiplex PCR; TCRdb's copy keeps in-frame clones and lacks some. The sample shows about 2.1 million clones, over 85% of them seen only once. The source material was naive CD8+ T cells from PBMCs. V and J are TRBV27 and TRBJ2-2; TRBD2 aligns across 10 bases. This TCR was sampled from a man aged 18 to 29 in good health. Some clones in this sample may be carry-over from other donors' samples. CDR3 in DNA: TGTGCCAGCAGTTTATTGGAGGTAGCGGGAGGATCCGGGGAGCTGTTTTTT. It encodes CASSLLEVAGGSGELFF.